This T cell receptor beta chain is drawn from a study of blood T cell repertoires in COVID-19. Overall study: There were acute and convalescent COVID-19 samples, and they came from the United States, Italy and Spain. The cDNA or gDNA used as material had been derived from T cells, B-cell-depleted T cells, or PBMCs.

Methods used by the authors: Estimation of nucleated cell counts was performed using reference gene primer amplification. Using immunoSEQ multiplex PCR, the repertoire was profiled, and TCRdb retains in-frame clones only, with some absent. Clone size and the V and J calls come from that table; the DNA yielded D and trimming. Of almost 300,000 clones detected, around 84% appear once; the ten largest clones hold around 1.4%. This CDR3 is built from 13 residues. The V end was cut by 4 bases, the J end by 4 bases, with 11 bases between. Germline V gene lookup returns CDR1 SGHKS and CDR2 YYEKEE (reference sequence).

V is TRBV5-5 and J is TRBJ1-2, with D perhaps matching TRBD1 (5 bases). This clonotype was obtained from a man aged 70 or older with acute or convalescent COVID-19. The sequenced sample consisted of peripheral blood. CDR3 in amino acids: CASSPDTSYGYTF. The CDR3 DNA is TGTGCCAGCAGCCCGGACACTTCCTATGGCTACACCTTC.